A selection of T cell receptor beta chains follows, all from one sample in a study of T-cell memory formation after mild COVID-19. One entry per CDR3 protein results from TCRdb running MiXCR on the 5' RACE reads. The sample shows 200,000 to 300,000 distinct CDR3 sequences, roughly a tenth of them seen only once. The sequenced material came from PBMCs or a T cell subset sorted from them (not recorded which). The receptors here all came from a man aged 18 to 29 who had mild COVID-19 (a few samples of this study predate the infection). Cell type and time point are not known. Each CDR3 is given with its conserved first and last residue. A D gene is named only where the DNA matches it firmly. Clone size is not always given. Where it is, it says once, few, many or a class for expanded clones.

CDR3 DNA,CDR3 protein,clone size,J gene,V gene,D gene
TGCGCCAGCAGCGCCGGGTCCGGGGCGGGAAACACCATATATTTT,CASSAGSGAGNTIYF,.,TRBJ1-3,TRBV5-1,.
TGCGCCAGCAGCTTGGCCGAAAGCACAGATACGCAGTATTTT,CASSLAESTDTQYF,.,TRBJ2-3,TRBV5-1,.
TGCGCCAGCAGCCCCGGGACAGGGAGCGGAAACACCATATATTTT,CASSPGTGSGNTIYF,few,TRBJ1-3,TRBV5-1,TRBD1
TGCAGTGCTAGATGGGGGGGAGGAGAAAAACTGTTTTTT,CSARWGGGEKLFF,many,TRBJ1-4,TRBV20-1,.
TGCGCCAGCAGCTTGGGGCCTAGCCCCAATGAGCAGTTCTTC,CASSLGPSPNEQFF,.,TRBJ2-1,TRBV5-1,.
TGTGCCAGCAGATCTTCACGCTGGAGCAGGGGAGGGAACACTGAAGCTTTCTTT,CASRSSRWSRGGNTEAFF,.,TRBJ1-1,TRBV27,.
TGTGCCAGCAGTGAATGGCGGAGGCCCGAGCAGTACTTC,CASSEWRRPEQYF,.,TRBJ2-7,TRBV6-1,.
TGTGCCAGCAGCTTACGCAGGGATTCACCCCTCCACTTT,CASSLRRDSPLHF,.,TRBJ1-6,TRBV7-9,.
TGCGCCAGCAGCCTGGGGGAGAGCTCTGGGGCCAACGTCCTGACTTTC,CASSLGESSGANVLTF,.,TRBJ2-6,TRBV5-1,.
TGTGCCAGCAGTTCCCAGGGGAGCGAGCAGTTCTTC,CASSSQGSEQFF,few,TRBJ2-1,TRBV12-3/TRBV12-4,.
TGTGCCAGCAGCGAGGGCTCATCCTCTGGAAACACCATATATTTT,CASSEGSSSGNTIYF,many,TRBJ1-3,TRBV7-6,.
TGCAGTGCTAGAGTGTTGTCAGGGGGTGGCTACACCTTC,CSARVLSGGGYTF,few,TRBJ1-2,TRBV20-1,TRBD1
TGCGCCAGCAGCCAAGACTCGGAGGGAACCACCTACGAGCAGTACTTC,CASSQDSEGTTYEQYF,.,TRBJ2-7,TRBV4-1,.
TGCGCCAGCAGCTCGTCGGCGGGGGTGAGGTCTGAAGCTTTCTTT,CASSSSAGVRSEAFF,.,TRBJ1-1,TRBV5-1,.
TGTGCCAGCACCGCAAGGAAAAGGTACACGAACACTGAAGCTTTCTTT,CASTARKRYTNTEAFF,.,TRBJ1-1,TRBV6-2/TRBV6-3,.
TGCGCCAGCAGCCAAGTGACTAGCGGGGACCTAAACATTCAGTACTTC,CASSQVTSGDLNIQYF,few,TRBJ2-4,TRBV5-1,TRBD2
TGCGCCAGCAGAGTCGGGGGGGGCTCCGGGGAGCTGTTTTTT,CASRVGGGSGELFF,few,TRBJ2-2,TRBV4-1,TRBD2
TGCGCCAGCAGCTCCATGACAGGGCAGGACAATGAGCAGTTCTTC,CASSSMTGQDNEQFF,.,TRBJ2-1,TRBV5-1,TRBD1
TGTGCCAGCAGCTTAGCGGGGGGGCATGGCTACACCTTC,CASSLAGGHGYTF,.,TRBJ1-2,TRBV7-9,.
TGCGCCAGCAGCCGCGGACAGGGGTTCGCAACCAAAAACATTCAGTACTTC,CASSRGQGFATKNIQYF,.,TRBJ2-4,TRBV4-1,TRBD1
TGTGCCAGGCCCCCGGGTGGCCTGTCTCACGAGCAGTACTTC,CARPPGGLSHEQYF,few,TRBJ2-7,TRBV27,.
TGCGCCAGCAGCCAAGCAACGGGACAGCCCGGGGAGCTGTTTTTT,CASSQATGQPGELFF,many,TRBJ2-2,TRBV4-3,TRBD1
TGCGCCAGCAGCTTGGGACACCCTAACACAGATACGCAGTATTTT,CASSLGHPNTDTQYF,many,TRBJ2-3,TRBV5-1,.
TGTGCCAGCAGCTCGTCAGGCGCGGAGACCCAGTACTTC,CASSSSGAETQYF,.,TRBJ2-5,TRBV7-3,.
TGTGCCAGCAGCCTCCGGCGACAGAGCTATGGCTACACCTTC,CASSLRRQSYGYTF,few,TRBJ1-2,TRBV7-2,.
TGTGCCAGTAGAACAGGGAGTATTCAGTACTTC,CASRTGSIQYF,.,TRBJ2-4,TRBV19,.
TGTGCCAGCAGTTTATCAGGGATTGAAAACATTCAGTACTTC,CASSLSGIENIQYF,.,TRBJ2-4,TRBV28,.
TGTGCCACCCAAAGGATAGATCAGCCCCAGCATTTT,CATQRIDQPQHF,many,TRBJ1-5,TRBV7-9,.
TGTGCCATCAGTGAGAGGGACGGAACTTTGATCACTGAAGCTTTCTTT,CAISERDGTLITEAFF,many,TRBJ1-1,TRBV10-3,.
TGCGCCAGCAGCTTCTTTTCTTCATCGGGTGAAGCTTTCTTT,CASSFFSSSGEAFF,.,TRBJ1-1,TRBV5-1,.
TGTGCCAGCAGCTTAATAGAACGTGAAAAACTGTTTTTT,CASSLIEREKLFF,many,TRBJ1-4,TRBV7-9,.
TGCGCCAGCAGCCCCCAGAGGCAAGATACGCAGTATTTT,CASSPQRQDTQYF,.,TRBJ2-3,TRBV4-1,.
TGTGCCAGCAGCTCCTCGGACGGGAACACTGAAGCTTTCTTT,CASSSSDGNTEAFF,few,TRBJ1-1,TRBV7-9,.
TGTGCCAGCAGCAACCGGGGCCCGAGCTCCTACGAGCAGTACTTC,CASSNRGPSSYEQYF,few,TRBJ2-7,TRBV7-2,.
TGTGCCAGCAGCCAAATTCTAGCGGGGAACGAGCAGTACTTC,CASSQILAGNEQYF,many,TRBJ2-7,TRBV3-1,TRBD2
TGTGCCAGCAGCTTAGCGGACGAGACCCAGTACTTC,CASSLADETQYF,.,TRBJ2-5,TRBV7-9,.
TGCGCCAGCAGCCGCCCGACTAGCGGGTCTGGGGTCGAGACCCAGTACTTC,CASSRPTSGSGVETQYF,few,TRBJ2-5,TRBV5-1,TRBD2
TGCAGCGTTGAAGTAGCAGGGGGGAACAATGAGCAGTTCTTC,CSVEVAGGNNEQFF,.,TRBJ2-1,TRBV29-1,.
TGTGCCAGCAGCGTAGTACCTTTGGAGGATGAGCAGTTCTTC,CASSVVPLEDEQFF,few,TRBJ2-1,TRBV9,.
TGTGCCAGCAGCCTTGTGGGTCGGCGGACTGAAGCTTTCTTT,CASSLVGRRTEAFF,.,TRBJ1-1,TRBV6-5,.
TGCAGTGCCCCGACCGGGACAGGGGGTATGACCGGGGAGCTGTTTTTT,CSAPTGTGGMTGELFF,once,TRBJ2-2,TRBV20-1,TRBD1
TGTGCCAGCAGCCCCAGTTTAGGGGGACTTCTCCAAGAGACCCAGTACTTC,CASSPSLGGLLQETQYF,.,TRBJ2-5,TRBV9,.
TGTGCCAGCAGGAGGATCCGGGCCTCGGGGGATACGCAGTATTTT,CASRRIRASGDTQYF,.,TRBJ2-3,TRBV12-3/TRBV12-4,.
TGCGCCAGCAGCGACAGGGCCGGGCAAGAGACCCAGTACTTC,CASSDRAGQETQYF,.,TRBJ2-5,TRBV4-3,TRBD1
TGCAGTGCTAGAGATCTCGCGGGGGGGAACAATGAGCAGTTCTTC,CSARDLAGGNNEQFF,few,TRBJ2-1,TRBV20-1,TRBD2
TGCGCCAGCAGCCCGAACAGGGCGGTGAGGGAAAAACTGTTTTTT,CASSPNRAVREKLFF,.,TRBJ1-4,TRBV5-1,.
TGCGCCAGCAGCCAAGCCCACCGGGCTGGAAACTATGGCTACACCTTC,CASSQAHRAGNYGYTF,few,TRBJ1-2,TRBV4-1,.
TGTGCCAGCAGTATGACCGGACAGGGGCAAGAGACCCAGTACTTC,CASSMTGQGQETQYF,many,TRBJ2-5,TRBV12-3/TRBV12-4,TRBD1
TGCAGTGCTAGAATTTACAGGGAAGAGACCCAGTACTTC,CSARIYREETQYF,.,TRBJ2-5,TRBV20-1,.
TGCGCCAGCAGCCAAAGGGGGGGCACTGAAGCTTTCTTT,CASSQRGGTEAFF,.,TRBJ1-1,TRBV4-3,.
TGTGCCAGCAGCCGTGGGACAGGGGGACGCTATAGCAATCAGCCCCAGCATTTT,CASSRGTGGRYSNQPQHF,.,TRBJ1-5,TRBV7-2,TRBD1
TGCGCCAGCAGCATGGGGGGTGGGGACCAAGAGACCCAGTACTTC,CASSMGGGDQETQYF,few,TRBJ2-5,TRBV5-1,.
TGTGCCAGCAGCTTAGAAGGTCTAAGCTCACCCCTCCACTTT,CASSLEGLSSPLHF,many,TRBJ1-6,TRBV7-2,.
TGCAGTGCTAGATCTAGATCTGCTTGGAACACCGGGGAGCTGTTTTTT,CSARSRSAWNTGELFF,few,TRBJ2-2,TRBV20-1,.
TGCGCCAGCAGAGAATCAGCCCAAGAGACCCAGTACTTC,CASRESAQETQYF,.,TRBJ2-5,TRBV5-1,.